A selection of T cell receptor beta chains follows, all from one sample in a study of identical twins. TCRdb called the 5' RACE reads again in MiXCR, with one record for every CDR3 protein. The table includes approximately 1.8 million distinct CDR3 sequences, around 29% detected once. The material sequenced was cord blood. The receptors stem from a newborn girl in good health. Each CDR3 is given with its conserved first and last residue. D genes are given only for firm matches. Some rows have no size entry. The others give once, few or many, or a class for an expanded clone.

CGGTSGKGNEQFF	TGCGGCGGGACTAGCGGGAAGGGCAATGAGCAGTTCTTC	TRBJ2-1	NA	TRBD2	TRBV29-1
CASSSFGQGPSQPQHF	TGTGCCAGCAGTTCATTTGGACAGGGCCCTAGTCAGCCCCAGCATTTT	TRBJ1-5	NA	TRBD1	TRBV27
CASSELSGIPYEQYF	TGTGCCAGCAGTGAATTAAGCGGGATCCCCTACGAGCAGTACTTC	TRBJ2-7	few	TRBD2	TRBV25-1
CASSQQRVLQSPLHF	TGCGCCAGCAGCCAACAACGTGTGTTACAGTCACCCCTCCACTTT	TRBJ1-6	NA	NA	TRBV4-1
CSARVDGSSYNSPLHF	TGCAGTGCTAGAGTGGACGGGAGCTCCTATAATTCACCCCTCCACTTT	TRBJ1-6	few	NA	TRBV20-1
CASSLIRSGFGRTGYNEQFF	TGTGCCAGCAGTTTAATACGTTCGGGCTTCGGAAGGACAGGCTACAATGAGCAGTTCTTC	TRBJ2-1	few	TRBD1	TRBV12-3/TRBV12-4
CASSYGNSHTEAFF	TGTGCCAGCAGTTACGGCAACAGTCACACTGAAGCTTTCTTT	TRBJ1-1	NA	NA	TRBV6-2/TRBV6-3
CSDRGATEAFF	TGCAGCGACCGTGGGGCCACTGAAGCTTTCTTT	TRBJ1-1	NA	NA	TRBV29-1
CASSVARGQGQYF	TGTGCCAGCAGCGTAGCCAGAGGACAGGGTCAGTACTTC	TRBJ2-5	NA	TRBD1	TRBV9
CASRGTSSWEQYF	TGTGCCAGCAGGGGGACTAGCAGCTGGGAGCAGTACTTC	TRBJ2-7	few	TRBD2	TRBV3-1
CASSQEWTGALYGYTF	TGTGCCAGCAGCCAAGAGTGGACGGGGGCCCTCTATGGCTACACCTTC	TRBJ1-2	NA	NA	TRBV14
CASSQERVGRGYSYEQYF	TGTGCCAGCAGCCAAGAAAGGGTCGGGAGAGGGTACTCCTACGAGCAGTACTTC	TRBJ2-7	NA	NA	TRBV4-2
CSAPDGWGTEAFF	TGCAGTGCGCCGGACGGGTGGGGCACTGAAGCTTTCTTT	TRBJ1-1	NA	NA	TRBV20-1